Below, 15 T cell receptor beta chains from the same sample are listed, as sequenced in a study of blood T cell repertoires in COVID-19. The assay was immunoSEQ multiplex PCR, and TCRdb's table has in-frame clones only and misses some. Among a few hundred thousand clones listed, approximately 80% were seen once. Sequencing was performed on PBMCs or T cells enriched from blood (not recorded which). These receptor sequences come from a woman between 55 and 75 years old who had recovered from COVID-19.

The chain employs TRBV4-1 and TRBJ2-7; D is unresolved. V was shortened by 4 bases and J by 3 bases, with 13 bases between the two germline ends. This CDR3 spans 14 amino acids. Germline-derived CDR1 and CDR2 are MGHRA and YSYEKL. CDR3 in DNA: TGCGCCAGCAGCCCGGCTGGCGGTATCTACGAGCAGTACTTC. Translating it yields CASSPAGGIYEQYF.

The CDR3 nucleotides read TGTGCCAGCAGCTTTCACCCGACGGGGAACACTGAAGCTTTCTTT. Its translation: CASSFHPTGNTEAFF. The chain links TRBV11-2 to TRBJ1-1; D remains unclear. This CDR3 comprises 15 residues. The germline V gene has CDR1 SGHAT and CDR2 FQNNGV. V gave up 3 bases and J gave up 1 base, with 12 bases separating them. Looking up the rest from reference TRBV11-2 and TRBJ1-1 gives the full variable domain: EAGVAQSPRYKIIEKRQSVAFWCNPISGHATLYWYQQILGQGPKLLIQFQNNGVVDDSQLPKDRFSAERLKGVDSTLKIQPAKLEDSAVYLCASSFHPTGNTEAFFGQGTRLTVV.

This clone was detected only a few times. The chain carries TRBV6-2 or TRBV6-3 and TRBJ2-2; TRBD2 agrees at 10 bases. CDR1 is MNHEY and CDR2 is SVGEGT in the germline V gene. The CDR3 spans 17 residues. V lost 2 bases and J lost 6; bases outside the gene matches: 9. CDR3 DNA: TGTGCCAGCAGTTACGGGAAGCGGGGGGGCCGTCCCGGGGAGCTGTTTTTT. The encoded protein is CASSYGKRGGRPGELFF.

The chain is built from TRBV19 and TRBJ1-4; possibly TRBD1 for D (6 bases). The length of the CDR3 is 15 residues. Germline-derived CDR1 and CDR2 are LNHDA and SQIVND (reference sequence). V shed 3 bases and J shed 2 bases, with 10 bases lying between them. The CDR3 region is CASSITQGTNEKLFF. DNA for the CDR3: TGTGCCAGTAGTATTACGCAGGGGACTAATGAAAAACTGTTTTTT.

This clone has just a few counts. The chain joins TRBV3-1 (or the pseudogene TRBV3-2) to TRBJ2-1, with D tentatively TRBD2 (5 bases). Germline values: CDR1 LGHDT, CDR2 YNNKEL (reference sequence). The germline V and J ends were trimmed by 0 bases and 7 bases, with 10 bases remaining between them. The CDR3 loop spans 14 amino acids. The CDR3 nucleotides read TGTGCCAGCAGCCAAGATGAGGGTAGGAATGAGCAGTTCTTC. Translated: CASSQDEGRNEQFF.

The genes are TRBV11-2 and TRBJ2-7; TRBD1 matches 7 bases. J gave up 0 bases and V 5 bases, and 4 bases lay outside the gene matches. Germline CDR1 reads SGHAT; CDR2 reads FQNNGV. The CDR3 spans 14 residues. The CDR3 region is CASSVQGDSYEQYF. In DNA form, the CDR3 reads TGTGCCAGCAGCGTGCAGGGGGACTCCTACGAGCAGTACTTC. Full variable domain (remainder filled in from reference TRBV11-2 and TRBJ2-7): EAGVAQSPRYKIIEKRQSVAFWCNPISGHATLYWYQQILGQGPKLLIQFQNNGVVDDSQLPKDRFSAERLKGVDSTLKIQPAKLEDSAVYLCASSVQGDSYEQYFGPGTRLTVT.

This clone was seen only a few times. The chain is built from TRBV6-5 and TRBJ1-5; 9 bases map to TRBD1. Germline lookup yields CDR1 MNHEY and CDR2 SVGAGI. CDR3 size: 14 residues. CDR3 coding DNA: TGTTCCTCGGTGAAGGGACAGGGAGGGCAGCCCCAGCATTTT. Its protein is CSSVKGQGGQPQHF.

The chain links TRBV19 to TRBJ1-6; D may be TRBD1 (6 bases). The CDR3 is 14 amino acids. Trimming took off 9 bases at V and 7 bases at J, with 16 bases between the two ends. Germline CDR1 and CDR2: LNHDA and SQIVND (reference sequence). The CDR3 bases are TGTGCCAGCCAGGCAGGGGACCGAAATTCACCCCTCCACTTT. This gives the protein CASQAGDRNSPLHF.

The chain recombines TRBV6-5 with TRBJ1-5; weak D call: TRBD1 (6 bases). The CDR3 runs 14 residues. V lost 7 bases and J 2 bases, leaving 12 bases between the germline ends. Looked up from germline, CDR1 is MNHEY and CDR2 is SVGAGI. The CDR3: CASTEPGGNQPQHF. The CDR3, as DNA: TGTGCCAGCACCGAGCCAGGGGGCAATCAGCCCCAGCATTTT.

The chain combines TRBV9 with TRBJ2-1; 7 bases map to TRBD2. CDR1 and CDR2 from the germline V gene are SGDLS and YYNGEE. V shed 0 bases, J shed 4 bases, and the junction held 4 bases outside the gene matches. The CDR3 is 15 residues long. CDR3: CASSVALRGYNEQFF. The CDR3 DNA follows: TGTGCCAGCAGCGTAGCTTTGCGGGGGTACAATGAGCAGTTCTTC.

The J gene is TRBJ1-2, the V gene TRBV27, with a tentative D call TRBD1 (6 bases). The CDR3 totals 14 residues. In germline, CDR1 is MNHEY, CDR2 SMNVEV (reference sequence). V dropped 4 bases and J dropped 7 bases, with 16 bases sitting between them. The CDR3 loop is CASSSRGEYSGYTF. The CDR3, as DNA: TGTGCCAGCAGTTCCAGGGGAGAGTACAGTGGCTACACCTTC.

V gene TRBV6-2 or TRBV6-3 combines with J gene TRBJ2-1, with 11 nucleotides matching TRBD2. This CDR3 spans 17 amino acids. The J segment lost 4 bases and the V segment lost 5 bases, leaving 10 bases of the junction unmatched. Germline-derived CDR1 and CDR2 are MNHEY and SVGEGT. CDR3 nucleotide sequence: TGTGCCAGCAGTGACCCGCGACTAGCGGGGCGTTACAATGAGCAGTTCTTC. Protein sequence: CASSDPRLAGRYNEQFF.

The rearrangement joins TRBV12-3 or TRBV12-4 to TRBJ2-3, with D tentatively TRBD2 (6 bases). The germline V and J ends were trimmed by 7 bases and 5 bases, with 13 bases remaining between them. This CDR3 region has 13 residues. This CDR3 is CASIGTARDTQYF. The CDR3 coding sequence is TGTGCCAGCATCGGGACTGCACGAGATACGCAGTATTTT.

In this sample, this clone turned up a few times. CDR3 in DNA: TGCAGCGTTTCCCATAGCAATCAGCCCCAGCATTTT. Protein: CSVSHSNQPQHF. The chain links TRBV29-1 to TRBJ1-5; the D is unclear. Germline V gives CDR1 SQVTM, CDR2 ANQGSEA. V was clipped by 5 bases and J by 0 bases, with 5 bases between them. The CDR3 is 12 residues long.

CDR3 region: CASSQVHGGVGTEAFF. CDR3 in DNA: TGTGCCAGCAGCCAAGTCCACGGCGGGGTTGGTACTGAAGCTTTCTTT. The chain has TRBV3-1 (or the pseudogene TRBV3-2) and TRBJ1-1; no clear D gene. Germline V CDR1 and CDR2: LGHDT, YNNKEL (reference sequence). CDR3 length: 16 residues. Between the trimmed V and J ends, which lost 1 base and 5 bases, there was a span of 17 bases.